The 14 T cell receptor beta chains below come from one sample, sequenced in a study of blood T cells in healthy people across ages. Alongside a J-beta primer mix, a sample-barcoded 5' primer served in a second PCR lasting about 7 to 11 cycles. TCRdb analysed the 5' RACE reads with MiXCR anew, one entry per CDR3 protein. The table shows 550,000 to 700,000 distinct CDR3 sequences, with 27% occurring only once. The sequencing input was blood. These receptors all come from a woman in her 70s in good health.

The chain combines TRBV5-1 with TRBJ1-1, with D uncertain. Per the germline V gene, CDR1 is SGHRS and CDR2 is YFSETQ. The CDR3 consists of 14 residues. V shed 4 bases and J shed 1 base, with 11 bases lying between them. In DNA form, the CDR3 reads TGCGCCAGCAGCGTTCAGATGCAGAACACTGAAGCTTTCTTT. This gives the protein CASSVQMQNTEAFF.

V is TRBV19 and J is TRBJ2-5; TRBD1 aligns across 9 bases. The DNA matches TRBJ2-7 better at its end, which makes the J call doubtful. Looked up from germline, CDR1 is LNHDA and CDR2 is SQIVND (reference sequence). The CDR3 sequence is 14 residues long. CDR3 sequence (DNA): TGTGCCACCAGAACAGGGGGCGTTCCCTACGAGCAGTACTTC. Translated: CATRTGGVPYEQYF.

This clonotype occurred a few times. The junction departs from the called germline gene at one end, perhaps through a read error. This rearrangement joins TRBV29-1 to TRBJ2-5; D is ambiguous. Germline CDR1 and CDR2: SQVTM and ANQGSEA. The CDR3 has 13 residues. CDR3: CSVLTHDQETQYF. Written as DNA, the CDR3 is TGCAGCGTCCTTACCCACGACCAGGAGACCCAGTACTTC.

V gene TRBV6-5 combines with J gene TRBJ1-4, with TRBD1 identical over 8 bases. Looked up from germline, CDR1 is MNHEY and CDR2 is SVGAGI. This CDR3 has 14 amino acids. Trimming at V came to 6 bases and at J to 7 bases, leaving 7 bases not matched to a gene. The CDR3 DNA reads TGTGCCAGCAGCCCACAGGGGGGACGTGAAAAACTGTTTTTT. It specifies CASSPQGGREKLFF.

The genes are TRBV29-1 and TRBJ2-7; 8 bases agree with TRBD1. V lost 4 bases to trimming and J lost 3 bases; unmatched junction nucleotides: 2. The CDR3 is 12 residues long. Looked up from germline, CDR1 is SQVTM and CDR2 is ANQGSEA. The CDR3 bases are TGCAGCGTTGGACAGGGGTTCTACGAGCAGTACTTC. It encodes CSVGQGFYEQYF.

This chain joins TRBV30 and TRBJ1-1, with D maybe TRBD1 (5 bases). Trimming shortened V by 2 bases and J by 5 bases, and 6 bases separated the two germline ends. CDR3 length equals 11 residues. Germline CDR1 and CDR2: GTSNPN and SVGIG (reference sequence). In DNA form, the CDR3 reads TGTGCCTGGAGTAGACAGACTGAAGCTTTCTTT. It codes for CAWSRQTEAFF.

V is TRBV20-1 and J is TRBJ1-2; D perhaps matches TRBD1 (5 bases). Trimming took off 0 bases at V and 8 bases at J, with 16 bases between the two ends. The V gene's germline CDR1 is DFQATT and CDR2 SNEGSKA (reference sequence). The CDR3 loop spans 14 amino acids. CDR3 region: CSARDGGGTWGYTF. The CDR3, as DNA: TGCAGTGCTAGAGACGGGGGGGGGACCTGGGGCTACACCTTC.

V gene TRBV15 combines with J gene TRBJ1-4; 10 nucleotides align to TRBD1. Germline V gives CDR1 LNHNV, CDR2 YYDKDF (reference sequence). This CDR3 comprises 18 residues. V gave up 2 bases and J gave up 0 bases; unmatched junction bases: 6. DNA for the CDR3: TGTGCCACCAGCAGAACTGGGACAGGGGACACAACTAATGAAAAACTGTTTTTT. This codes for CATSRTGTGDTTNEKLFF.

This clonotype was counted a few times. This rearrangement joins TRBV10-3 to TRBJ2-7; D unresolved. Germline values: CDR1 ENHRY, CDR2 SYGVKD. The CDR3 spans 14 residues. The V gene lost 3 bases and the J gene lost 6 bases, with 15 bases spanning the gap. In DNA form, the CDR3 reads TGTGCCATCAGTGAAGAAACCCCATTACCCGAGCAGTACTTC. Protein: CAISEETPLPEQYF.

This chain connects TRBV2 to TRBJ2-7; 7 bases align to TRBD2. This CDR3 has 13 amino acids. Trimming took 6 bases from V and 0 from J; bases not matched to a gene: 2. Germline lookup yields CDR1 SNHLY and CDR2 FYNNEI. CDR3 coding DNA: TGTGCCAGCAGGGGGGGGAGCTCCTACGAGCAGTACTTC. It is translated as CASRGGSSYEQYF.

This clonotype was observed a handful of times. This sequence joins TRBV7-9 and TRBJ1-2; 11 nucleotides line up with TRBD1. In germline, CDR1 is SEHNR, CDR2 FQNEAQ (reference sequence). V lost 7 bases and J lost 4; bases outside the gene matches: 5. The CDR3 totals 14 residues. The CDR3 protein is CASTRTGGGYGYTF. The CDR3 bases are TGTGCCAGCACCAGGACAGGGGGCGGCTATGGCTACACCTTC.

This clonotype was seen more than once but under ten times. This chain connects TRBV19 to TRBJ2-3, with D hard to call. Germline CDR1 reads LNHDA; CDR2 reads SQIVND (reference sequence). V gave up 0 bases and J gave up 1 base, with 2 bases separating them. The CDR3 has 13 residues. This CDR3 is CASSIEGTDTQYF. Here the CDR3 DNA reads TGTGCCAGTAGTATAGAGGGCACAGATACGCAGTATTTT. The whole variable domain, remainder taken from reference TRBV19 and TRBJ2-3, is DGGITQSPKYLFRKEGQNVTLSCEQNLNHDAMYWYRQDPGQGLRLIYYSQIVNDFQKGDIAEGYSVSREKKESFPLTVTSAQKNPTAFYLCASSIEGTDTQYFGPGTRLTVL.

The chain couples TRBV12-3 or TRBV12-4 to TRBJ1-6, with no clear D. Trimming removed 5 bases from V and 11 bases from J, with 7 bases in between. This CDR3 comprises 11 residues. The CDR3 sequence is CASSALTPLHF. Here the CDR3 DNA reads TGTGCCAGCAGTGCCCTTACACCCCTCCACTTT.

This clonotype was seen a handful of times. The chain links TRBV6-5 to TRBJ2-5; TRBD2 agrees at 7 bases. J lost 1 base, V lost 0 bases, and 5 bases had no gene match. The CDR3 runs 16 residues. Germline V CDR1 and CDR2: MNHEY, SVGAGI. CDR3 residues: CASSYSMGGGQETQYF. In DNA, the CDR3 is TGTGCCAGCAGTTACTCTATGGGGGGGGGCCAAGAGACCCAGTACTTC.